This T cell receptor (beta chain) came from a study of T-cell memory formation after mild COVID-19. MiXCR was run by TCRdb on the 5' RACE reads, yielding one entry per CDR3 protein. Among hundreds of thousands of distinct CDR3 sequences listed, 28% were seen once. In the case of this clonotype: Antigen: not known.

Broader study findings: Chiefly within CM and EM were the contracting CD4+ clones; CD8+ ones were within EMRA. Clones contracting day 15 to 85 were balanced CD4/CD8; later expanders leaned CD4+.

The CDR3 loop spans 13 amino acids. The germline CDR1 and CDR2 sequences are MNHEY and SMNVEV (reference sequence). V dropped 0 bases and J dropped 8; count of bases not matched to a gene: 1. The chain has TRBV27 and TRBJ2-1; 7 bases are shared with TRBD2. Material: PBMCs or a T cell subset sorted from them (not recorded which). The source is an adult woman who had mild COVID-19 (a few samples of this study predate the infection). Cell type and time point are not known. For the CDR3, the DNA is TGTGCCAGCAGTTTATCAGGGAGGGATGAGCAGTTCTTC. Translation: CASSLSGRDEQFF.